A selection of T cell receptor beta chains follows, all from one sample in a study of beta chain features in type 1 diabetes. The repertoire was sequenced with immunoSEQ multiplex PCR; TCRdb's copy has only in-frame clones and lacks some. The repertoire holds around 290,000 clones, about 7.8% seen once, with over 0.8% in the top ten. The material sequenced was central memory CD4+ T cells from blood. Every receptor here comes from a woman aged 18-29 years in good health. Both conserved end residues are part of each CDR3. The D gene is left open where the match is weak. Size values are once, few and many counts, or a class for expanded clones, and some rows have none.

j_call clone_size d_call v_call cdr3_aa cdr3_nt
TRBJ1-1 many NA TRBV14 CASSQQGFGNTEAFF TGTGCCAGCAGCCAACAGGGGTTTGGGAACACTGAAGCTTTCTTT
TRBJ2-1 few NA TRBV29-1 CSVVGGSYNEQFF TGCAGCGTTGTTGGGGGATCCTACAATGAGCAGTTCTTC
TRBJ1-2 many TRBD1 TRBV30 CAWEWDRTRYGYTF TGTGCCTGGGAGTGGGACAGGACGCGCTATGGCTACACCTTC
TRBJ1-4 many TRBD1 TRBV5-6 CASSTLDRDREKLFF TGTGCCAGCAGCACGCTCGACAGGGACCGGGAAAAACTGTTTTTT
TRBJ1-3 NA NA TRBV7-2 CASSFRNSGNTIYF TGTGCCAGCAGCTTCAGGAACTCTGGAAACACCATATATTTT
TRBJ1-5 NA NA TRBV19 CASSIVGTRTVPQHF TGTGCCAGTAGTATAGTAGGGACACGTACAGTCCCCCAGCATTTT
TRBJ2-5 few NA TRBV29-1 CSGRRHTGLQETQYF TGCAGCGGCCGGCGGCACACTGGGCTCCAAGAGACCCAGTACTTC
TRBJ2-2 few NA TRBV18 CASSGRNTGELFF TGTGCCAGCTCGGGCAGAAACACCGGGGAGCTGTTTTTT
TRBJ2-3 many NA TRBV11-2 CASSRRGLLTDTQYF TGTGCCAGCAGCAGACGGGGACTTCTCACAGATACGCAGTATTTT
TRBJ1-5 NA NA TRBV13 CASSRTRDQPQHF TGTGCCAGCAGCCGTACACGAGATCAGCCCCAGCATTTT
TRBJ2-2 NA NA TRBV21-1 CASSTDSPNTGELFF TGTGCCAGCAGCACCGACTCCCCGAACACCGGGGAGCTGTTTTTT
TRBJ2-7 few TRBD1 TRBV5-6 CASSLGGGLRTYEQYF TGTGCCAGCAGCTTGGGAGGGGGCCTCCGGACCTACGAGCAGTACTTC
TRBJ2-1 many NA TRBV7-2 CASSLQSNEQFF TGTGCCAGCAGCTTACAGAGCAATGAGCAGTTCTTC
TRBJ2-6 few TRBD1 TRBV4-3 CASSRQGLSGANVLTF TGCGCCAGCAGCCGACAGGGGCTCTCTGGGGCCAACGTCCTGACTTTC
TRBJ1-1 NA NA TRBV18 CASSEGGPRTEAFF TGTGCCAGCTCCGAGGGGGGGCCTCGCACTGAAGCTTTCTTT
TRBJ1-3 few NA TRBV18 CASSPSLQGTGHTIYF TGTGCCAGCTCACCCAGCCTCCAGGGAACGGGACACACCATATATTTT
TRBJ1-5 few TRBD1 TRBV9 CASSAGQDNQPQHF TGTGCCAGCAGCGCAGGACAGGACAATCAGCCCCAGCATTTT
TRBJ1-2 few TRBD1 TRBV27 CASRPMGQGAYGYTF TGTGCCAGCAGGCCCATGGGACAGGGCGCCTATGGCTACACCTTC
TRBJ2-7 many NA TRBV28 CASSEAGESTYEQYF TGTGCCAGCAGTGAGGCAGGGGAGAGTACCTACGAGCAGTACTTC
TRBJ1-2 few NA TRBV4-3 CASSQDITLGYTF TGCGCCAGCAGCCAAGATATAACTTTAGGCTACACCTTC
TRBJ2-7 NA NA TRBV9 CASSVDPGALSYEQYF TGTGCCAGCAGCGTAGATCCAGGGGCTTTATCCTACGAGCAGTACTTC
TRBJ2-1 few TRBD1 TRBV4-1 CASSQVAGTGIYNEQFF TGCGCCAGCAGCCAAGTAGCCGGGACAGGGATCTACAATGAGCAGTTCTTC
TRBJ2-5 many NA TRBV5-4 CASSLRGRQETQYF TGTGCCAGCAGCTTGCGGGGAAGGCAAGAGACCCAGTACTTC
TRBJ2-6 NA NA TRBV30 CAWSVPRRSGANVLTF TGTGCCTGGAGTGTACCCCGGCGCTCTGGGGCCAACGTCCTGACTTTC
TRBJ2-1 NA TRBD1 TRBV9 CASSNGQGAYNEQFF TGTGCCAGCAGCAACGGACAGGGGGCTTACAATGAGCAGTTCTTC
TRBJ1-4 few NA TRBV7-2 CASSQDSPATNEKLFF TGTGCCAGCAGCCAGGACAGTCCTGCAACTAATGAAAAACTGTTTTTT
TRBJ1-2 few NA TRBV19 CASKEGKEYTF TGTGCCAGTAAGGAGGGGAAGGAGTACACCTTC
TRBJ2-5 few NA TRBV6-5 CASSSLQETQYF TGTGCCAGCAGTTCCCTCCAAGAGACCCAGTACTTC
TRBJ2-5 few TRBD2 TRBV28 CASSLWGTSGGTRETQYF TGTGCCAGCAGTTTATGGGGGACTAGCGGGGGGACCCGAGAGACCCAGTACTTC
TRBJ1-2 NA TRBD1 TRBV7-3 CASSSWDREYGYTF TGTGCCAGCAGCTCCTGGGACAGGGAGTATGGCTACACCTTC
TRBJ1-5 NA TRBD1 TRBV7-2 CASSLRQGGQPQHF TGTGCCAGCAGCCTGCGACAGGGAGGTCAGCCCCAGCATTTT
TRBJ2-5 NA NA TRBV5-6 CASSPGGGRRAEETQYF TGTGCCAGCAGCCCTGGCGGCGGACGCCGAGCCGAGGAGACCCAGTACTTC
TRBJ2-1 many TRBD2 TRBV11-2 CASSPHLDGGYLIF TGTGCCAGCAGCCCGCACCTGGACGGGGGGTACTTGATCTTC